This T cell receptor (beta chain) was profiled in a study of human T cells and chemical hapten exposure. The table lists this clonotype with a few counts. Its antigen is unidentified. Noted time point: patch test 2, 6 weeks after DPC sensitization. Treatment meaning: therapeutic diphenylcyclopropenone sensitization with weekly scalp DPC. MiXCR, run by TCRdb on the RACE reads, gives a single entry per CDR3 protein. In the table there are about 94,000 distinct CDR3 sequences, 7% to 10% of which are singletons. Overall study results and limits: Relative to controls, expanded TCRs formed significantly more large CDR3 similarity clusters.

The length of the CDR3 is 15 residues. The junction had 7 bases not matched to a gene; V was cut back by 4 bases and J by 2 bases. Germline V CDR1 and CDR2: SQVTM, ANQGSEA. This chain links TRBV29-1 with TRBJ2-5; 10 positions agree with TRBD1. The TCR sequence derives from a woman aged 35 to 49 with alopecia areata. Some clones in this sample may be carry-over from other donors' samples. Specimen: whole blood, collected in connection with sensitization to the hapten diphenylcyclopropenone (DPC). The CDR3 DNA follows: TGCAGCGTTGGATCCGACAGGGGGCATCAAGAGACCCAGTACTTC. It specifies CSVGSDRGHQETQYF.